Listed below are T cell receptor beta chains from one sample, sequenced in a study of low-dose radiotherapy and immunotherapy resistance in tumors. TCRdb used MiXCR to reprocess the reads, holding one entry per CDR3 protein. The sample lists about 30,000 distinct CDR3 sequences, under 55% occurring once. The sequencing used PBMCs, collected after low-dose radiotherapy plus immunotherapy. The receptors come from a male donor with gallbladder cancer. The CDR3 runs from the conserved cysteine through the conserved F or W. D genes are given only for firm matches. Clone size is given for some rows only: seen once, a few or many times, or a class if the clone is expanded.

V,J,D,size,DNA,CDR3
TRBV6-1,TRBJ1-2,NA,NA,TGTGCCAGCAGTTACAAGGGACCAAACTATGGCTACACCTTC,CASSYKGPNYGYTF
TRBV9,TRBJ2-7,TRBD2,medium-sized,TGTGCCAGCAGCGTAGAGGGACTAGCGGGAGACGAGCAGTACTTC,CASSVEGLAGDEQYF
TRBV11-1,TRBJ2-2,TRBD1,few,TGTGCCAGCAGCCACGGACAGGGTGGGCACGGGGAGCTGTTTTTT,CASSHGQGGHGELFF
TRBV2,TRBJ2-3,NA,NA,TGTGCCAGCCGAAAGGACATGACGCGGGATACGCAGTATTTT,CASRKDMTRDTQYF
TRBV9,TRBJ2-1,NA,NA,TGTGCCAGCAGCGTGTCGCCTAGTGGGAGGTGGGGGAGGAGTGAGCAGTTCTTC,CASSVSPSGRWGRSEQFF
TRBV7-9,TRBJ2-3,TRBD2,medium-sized,TGTGCCAGCAGCTCGGGACTAGACGGAGATACGCAGTATTTT,CASSSGLDGDTQYF
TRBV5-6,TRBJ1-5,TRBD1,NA,TGTGCCAGCAGCAAGGGACAGAATAGCAATCAGCCCCAGCATTTT,CASSKGQNSNQPQHF
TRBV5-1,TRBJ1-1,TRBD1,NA,TGCGCCAGCAGACGGACAGGGGACACCTACACTGAAGCTTTCTTT,CASRRTGDTYTEAFF
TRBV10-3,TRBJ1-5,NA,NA,TGTGCCATCAGTGGGGCCCCAAATCAGCCCCAGCATTTT,CAISGAPNQPQHF
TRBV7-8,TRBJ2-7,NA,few,TGTGCCAGCAGTCAGGGGGGACTTCGCTACGAGCAGTACTTC,CASSQGGLRYEQYF
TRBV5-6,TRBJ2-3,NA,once,TGTGCCAGCAGCACGTGGGTGAGCACAGATACGCAGTATTTT,CASSTWVSTDTQYF
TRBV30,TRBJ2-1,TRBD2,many,TGTGCCGGAGGCCAGCGGGGAAACAATGAGCAGTTCTTC,CAGGQRGNNEQFF
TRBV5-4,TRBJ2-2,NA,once,TGTGCCAGCAGCTTAGGCGGCCCCGGGGAGCTGTTTTTT,CASSLGGPGELFF
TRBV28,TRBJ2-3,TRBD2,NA,TGTGCCAGTATACTAGCGGGAGATGTTCACCCGGGAAATACGCAGTATTTT,CASILAGDVHPGNTQYF
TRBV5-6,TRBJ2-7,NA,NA,TGTGCCAGCAGCTTGAGCCGGAGCTACGAGCAGTACTTC,CASSLSRSYEQYF
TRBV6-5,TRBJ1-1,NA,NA,TGTGCCAGCAGTTACGGGACCATGAACACTGAAGCTTTCTTT,CASSYGTMNTEAFF
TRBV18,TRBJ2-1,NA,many,TGTGCCAGCTCACCGCCCCCGGGTCTACAACATGAGCAGTTCTTC,CASSPPPGLQHEQFF
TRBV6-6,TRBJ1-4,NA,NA,TGTGCCAGCACCCCAGGGTCTGTTACTTGGAATGAAAAACTGTTTTTT,CASTPGSVTWNEKLFF
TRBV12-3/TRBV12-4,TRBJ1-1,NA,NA,TGTGCCAGCAGTTTTGCGAACACTGAAGCTTTCTTT,CASSFANTEAFF
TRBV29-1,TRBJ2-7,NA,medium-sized,TGCAGCGTTGAAGGGTCCCCCTACCCCGAGCAGTACTTC,CSVEGSPYPEQYF
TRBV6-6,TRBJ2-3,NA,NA,TGTGCCAGCAGTTACGGGGCAGGGAGCACAGATACGCAGTATTTT,CASSYGAGSTDTQYF
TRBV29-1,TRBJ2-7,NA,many,TGCAGCGTTGCTTACAGCCCATACGAGCAGTACTTC,CSVAYSPYEQYF
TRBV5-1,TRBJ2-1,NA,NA,TGCGCCAGCAGCTTGGAACCGCTGGGGACCGGTTACAATGAGCAGTTCTTC,CASSLEPLGTGYNEQFF
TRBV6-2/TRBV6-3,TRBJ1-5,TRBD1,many,TGTGCCAGCAGTTCCGGGACAGGGGGCAATCAGCCCCAGCATTTT,CASSSGTGGNQPQHF
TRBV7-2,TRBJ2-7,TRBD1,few,TGTGCCAGCAGTCGCCAACTATCGAGGCGACAGGGGGACGAGCAGTACTTC,CASSRQLSRRQGDEQYF
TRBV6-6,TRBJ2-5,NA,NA,TGTGCCAGCAGTCCTGAGTTGGGGACCCAGTACTTC,CASSPELGTQYF
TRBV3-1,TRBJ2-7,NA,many,TGTGCCAGCAGCCAAGATAATGGCAGGTTCTACGAGCAGTACTTC,CASSQDNGRFYEQYF
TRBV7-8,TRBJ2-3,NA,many,TGTGCCAGCAGCTTAGCGCAGCGGGCCTCCACAGATACGCAGTATTTT,CASSLAQRASTDTQYF
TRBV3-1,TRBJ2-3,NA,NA,TGTGCCAGCAGCCAAGCCGGGGGGCCCCTCACAGATACGCAGTATTTT,CASSQAGGPLTDTQYF
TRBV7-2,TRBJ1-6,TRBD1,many,TGTGCCAGCAGCTTCGGACAGGGGTCAGGATCACCCCTCCACTTT,CASSFGQGSGSPLHF
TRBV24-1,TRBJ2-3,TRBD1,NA,TGTGCCACCAGTGATTCTAGGACAGGAGGCACAGATACGCAGTATTTT,CATSDSRTGGTDTQYF
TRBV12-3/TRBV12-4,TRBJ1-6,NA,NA,TGTGCCAGCGCCCTAAGTGTTAATTCACCCCTCCACTTT,CASALSVNSPLHF
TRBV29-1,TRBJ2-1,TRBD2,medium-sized,TGCAGCGGTACCCCCGGGACTAGCGGGAATGCTGAGCAGTTCTTC,CSGTPGTSGNAEQFF
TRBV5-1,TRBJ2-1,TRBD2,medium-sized,TGCGCCAGCAGCCCGCGAGGACTAGCTCAGGGCAACAATGAGCAGTTCTTC,CASSPRGLAQGNNEQFF
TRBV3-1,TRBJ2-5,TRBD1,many,TGTGCCAGCAGCCTACGGACAGGGGGAGGTGAGACCCAGTACTTC,CASSLRTGGGETQYF
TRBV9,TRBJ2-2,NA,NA,TGTGCCAGCAGCGTAGAGGGCAGGGGTCGTACCGGGGAGCTGTTTTTT,CASSVEGRGRTGELFF
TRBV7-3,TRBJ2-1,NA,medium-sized,TGTGCCAGCAGCTTAATGGGTAGAGTGACCTACAATGAGCAGTTCTTC,CASSLMGRVTYNEQFF
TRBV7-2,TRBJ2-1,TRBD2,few,TGTGCCAGCAGCTTAGATGGACTAGCGGGAGGGGACGAGCAGTTCTTC,CASSLDGLAGGDEQFF
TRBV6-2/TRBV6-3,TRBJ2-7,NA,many,TGTGCCAGCAGTCAAACGGGGACACTTTCCTACGAGCAGTACTTC,CASSQTGTLSYEQYF